The present TCR beta chain was sequenced within a study of blood T cell repertoires in COVID-19. Looking at the study overall: Acute and convalescent COVID-19 samples came from the United States, Italy and Spain.

This CDR3 comprises 13 residues. In the authors' workflow: How many nucleated cells were present was estimated from reference gene primer amplification. TCRdb's table, derived via immunoSEQ multiplex PCR, lists solely in-frame clones and lacks some. V and J calls plus clone size are reproduced from that table; the DNA served to infer D and trimming. The sample lists approximately 65,000 clones; around 84% were seen once. This receptor was taken from a man in his fifties with acute or convalescent COVID-19. The V call is TRBV21-1, the J call TRBJ2-1; the table's D call, TRBD2, has no DNA check behind it. TRBV21-1 is tagged as a pseudogene. The sequenced sample was peripheral blood. Here the CDR3 DNA reads TGTGCCAGAGGGAGGGGGGGCTACAATGAGCAGTTCTTC. It translates to CARGRGGYNEQFF.